This paragraph reports one T cell receptor (beta chain). Its specificity is unknown. MiXCR, applied by TCRdb to the reads, yields one record per CDR3 protein. The table records fewer than 550,000 distinct CDR3 sequences, roughly 30% of them present only once. The sample belongs to a study of T cell repertoires in cytomegalovirus infection. The CDR3 runs to 18 residues. The germline CDR1 and CDR2 sequences are SGHDT and YYEEEE. V lost 3 bases to trimming and J lost 1 base; unmatched junction nucleotides: 9. Study observations and caveats: CMV carriers having the relevant HLA were flagged by cumulative public TCR beta family frequency.

The receptor was derived from a human donor in good health (CMV status not recorded). Some clones in this sample may be carry-over from other donors' samples. Material: PBMCs. J is TRBJ2-6 and V is TRBV5-6, with 8 bases matching TRBD1. CDR3 region: CASSWDRRFWSGANVLTF. CDR3 nucleotide sequence: TGTGCCAGCAGCTGGGACAGGCGGTTTTGGTCTGGGGCCAACGTCCTGACTTTC.